Listed below are T cell receptor beta chains from one sample, sequenced in a study of Ad26.COV2.S vaccination and SARS-CoV-2 variants. Clones were sequenced by immunoSEQ multiplex PCR, and TCRdb holds only the in-frame ones, with some missing. The sample includes 300,000 to 350,000 clones, about nine tenths of them seen just once. The sequenced sample was peripheral blood, obtained in a trial of Ad26.COV2.S vaccine versus placebo. Receptors were obtained from a person aged 18-65 years who received the Ad26.COV2.S COVID-19 vaccine or a placebo. Each CDR3 is given with its conserved first and last residue. The D gene is left open where the match is weak. Clone size is stated in some rows and not others, as once, few, many or a class when expanded.

v_gene	abundance	j_gene	d_gene	CDR3nt	CDR3aa
TRBV4-1	.	TRBJ1-4	.	TGCGCCAGCAGCCCTCCGGAGAGCGGGTACGATGAAAAACTGTTTTTT	CASSPPESGYDEKLFF
TRBV5-8	.	TRBJ2-2	TRBD2	TGTGCCAGCAGCGTCCCCGGGCTAGCGGCGAACACCGGGGAGCTGTTTTTT	CASSVPGLAANTGELFF
TRBV28	.	TRBJ1-2	TRBD1	TGTGCCAGCACCCCGAGGGGGCGTGTCTATGGCTACACCTTC	CASTPRGRVYGYTF
TRBV7-9	few	TRBJ2-5	.	TGTGCCAGCAGCCCGCCCGGGGGTAGACTGAGGACAGTGCAAGAGACCCAGTACTTC	CASSPPGGRLRTVQETQYF
TRBV6-4	.	TRBJ1-3	.	TGTGCCAGCAGATGGGATGGGGGAAACACCATATATTTT	CASRWDGGNTIYF
TRBV5-6	.	TRBJ1-1	.	TGTGCCAGCAGCTTGGGGACAGTAGTAATGAACACTGAAGCTTTCTTT	CASSLGTVVMNTEAFF
TRBV19	.	TRBJ1-4	.	TGTGCCAGTAGTATTGGTGGCAGGGTGTCGCCGGCTAATGAAAAACTGTTTTTT	CASSIGGRVSPANEKLFF
TRBV10-3	.	TRBJ1-1	.	TGTGCCATCAGTCCTCAGGGGAATGAAGCTTTCTTT	CAISPQGNEAFF
TRBV4-3	.	TRBJ1-6	TRBD1	TGCGCCAGCAGCCAGTGGGTTTACGGGACAGCCTCTAATTCACCCCTCCACTTT	CASSQWVYGTASNSPLHF
TRBV9	medium-sized	TRBJ1-2	.	TGTGCCAGCAGCGTGGGGGATACCTATGGCTACACCTTC	CASSVGDTYGYTF
TRBV24-1	.	TRBJ1-4	TRBD1	TGTGCCACCAGTGAGCAGACAGGGGGTACTGAAAAACTGTTTTTT	CATSEQTGGTEKLFF
TRBV27	once	TRBJ2-4	.	TGTGCCAGCAGTCCGACAGGTATCGGGGAGAACATTCAGTACTTC	CASSPTGIGENIQYF
TRBV5-6	few	TRBJ1-2	.	TGTGCCAGCGGCTCAGGGCGGGAGTACTATGGCTACACCTTC	CASGSGREYYGYTF
TRBV9	.	TRBJ1-1	.	TGTGCCAGCAGCGGGTCCCTAGGCTTCGGGAACACTGAAGCTTTCTTT	CASSGSLGFGNTEAFF
TRBV14	once	TRBJ1-4	.	TGTGCCAGCAGCCAGAGACTTAATGAAAAACTGTTTTTT	CASSQRLNEKLFF
TRBV11-2	.	TRBJ2-3	TRBD2	TGTGCCAGCAGCTTTGGAACCCTAGCGGGGGTCACAGATACGCAGTATTTT	CASSFGTLAGVTDTQYF
TRBV5-1	once	TRBJ2-7	TRBD2	TGCGCCAGCAGCGACTCCCGACTAGCGGGGCACTACGAGCAGTACTTC	CASSDSRLAGHYEQYF
TRBV4-1	.	TRBJ1-3	.	TGCGCCAGCAGCTTCGCCTGGGACACCATATATTTT	CASSFAWDTIYF
TRBV30	.	TRBJ1-2	.	TGTGCCTGGAGTGTCTGGGGCGAGGGTGGCTACACCTTC	CAWSVWGEGGYTF
TRBV11-2	.	TRBJ2-3	TRBD2	TGTGCCAGCAGCTTCCTAGCGGGCTCTAGCACAGATACGCAGTATTTT	CASSFLAGSSTDTQYF
TRBV27	.	TRBJ2-7	TRBD2	TGTGCCAGCAGTTTAGAGTTCGTGGCGGGGGTCTACGAGCAGTACTTC	CASSLEFVAGVYEQYF
TRBV9	.	TRBJ1-4	.	TGTGCCAGCAGCGTAGGAGGGCTAAGGGGTGAAAAACTGTTTTTT	CASSVGGLRGEKLFF
TRBV27	.	TRBJ2-5	.	TGTGCCAGCAGTTCCCCCAGGGTCAGGACCCAGTACTTC	CASSSPRVRTQYF
TRBV7-9	.	TRBJ1-1	.	TGTGCCAGCAGCTTATCAGGGAACACTGAAGCTTTCTTT	CASSLSGNTEAFF
TRBV28	.	TRBJ1-5	TRBD1	TGTGCCAGCAGCACTAACAGGGGTGCGCAGCCCCAGCATTTT	CASSTNRGAQPQHF
TRBV4-1	.	TRBJ2-1	TRBD2	TGCGCCAGCAGCCAAGAGTCCGAGGGACTAGCTGATGAGCAGTTCTTC	CASSQESEGLADEQFF
TRBV12-5	once	TRBJ2-1	TRBD1	TGTGCTAGTGGTGCAAAACAGGGGGCAATCAATGAGCAGTTCTTC	CASGAKQGAINEQFF
TRBV10-1	.	TRBJ2-5	TRBD2	TGCGCCAGCAGCCAAGGGACTAGCGGACAAGAGACCCAGTACTTC	CASSQGTSGQETQYF
TRBV6-6	.	TRBJ1-2	.	TGTGCCAGTAACACCGGGGGCCTCACTGGCTACACCTTC	CASNTGGLTGYTF
TRBV5-6	.	TRBJ1-6	TRBD1	TGTGCCAGCAGCTTGAGGGGACAGTCGTTCGTCACCAATAATTCACCCCTCCACTTT	CASSLRGQSFVTNNSPLHF
TRBV5-4	.	TRBJ2-7	TRBD2	TGTGCCAGCAGCGGAACCCTAGCGGGGGCCTCCTACGAGCAGTACTTC	CASSGTLAGASYEQYF
TRBV7-2	.	TRBJ1-1	.	TGTGCCAGCAGCGAACAGGGAGGTACTGAAGCTTTCTTT	CASSEQGGTEAFF
TRBV6-1	.	TRBJ2-1	.	TGTGCCAGCCACCGGAGGGACTCCTACAATGAGCAGTTCTTC	CASHRRDSYNEQFF
TRBV28	.	TRBJ2-1	.	TGTGCCAGCAGTTTACGGAGCCCGAAGTACAATGAGCAGTTCTTC	CASSLRSPKYNEQFF
TRBV19	.	TRBJ1-3	.	TGTGCCAGTAGTGTAGACCGCTACTCTGGAAACACCATATATTTT	CASSVDRYSGNTIYF
TRBV18	.	TRBJ1-3	.	TGTGCCAGCCCGGGGAATTGGGACCATGAGTCTGGAAACACCATATATTTT	CASPGNWDHESGNTIYF
TRBV5-1	.	TRBJ2-1	.	TGCGCCAGCAGCCCGAGGCGGGACAGTCTCTACAATGAGCAGTTCTTC	CASSPRRDSLYNEQFF
TRBV9	.	TRBJ2-1	.	TGTGCCAGCAACCTCGGCAGCTTAAAAGACAATGAGCAGTTCTTC	CASNLGSLKDNEQFF
TRBV12-5	.	TRBJ1-2	TRBD1	TGTGCTAGTGGTTTGGTACAGGGGAGAAGCTATGGCTACACCTTC	CASGLVQGRSYGYTF
TRBV7-2	once	TRBJ1-5	.	TGTGCCAGCCCCGGGGCGGGGGACAATCAGCCCCAGCATTTT	CASPGAGDNQPQHF